The next 31 T cell receptor beta chains were all read from a single sample in a study of blood T cell repertoires in COVID-19. The data were produced by immunoSEQ multiplex PCR, yet TCRdb's version contains in-frame clones alone and is incomplete. The sample carries approximately 300,000 clones, 89% recorded once. The sequenced sample consisted of PBMCs or T cells enriched from blood (not recorded which). These receptors all stem from a man aged 55 to 70 who had recovered from COVID-19.

This clone was seen more than once but under ten times. The CDR3 reads CASSQNLGTSGRTDTQYF. CDR3 bases: TGCGCCAGCAGCCAAAACCTTGGGACTAGCGGGAGAACAGATACGCAGTATTTT. This sequence joins TRBV4-3 and TRBJ2-3; TRBD2 matches at 14 bases. The V gene end was trimmed by 2 bases and the J gene end by 3 bases; junction bases not matched to a gene: 7. Germline V CDR1 and CDR2: LGHNA, YSLEER. This CDR3 comprises 18 residues.

V is TRBV4-2 and J is TRBJ1-5, with 9 bases identical to TRBD1. Losses at the gene ends were 1 base for V and 1 base for J; bases not matched to a gene: 14. The CDR3 length is 20 residues. CDR1 is LGHNA, CDR2 YNFKEQ, per germline. The CDR3 coding sequence is TGTGCCAGCAGCCAAGGGGTGGGGACAGGGAAAGAGATGAGCAATCAGCCCCAGCATTTT. Its protein product is CASSQGVGTGKEMSNQPQHF.

The V call is TRBV7-3, the J call TRBJ2-1; maybe TRBD2 (6 bases). Trimming took off 5 bases at V and 3 bases at J, with 17 bases between the two ends. The germline gives CDR1 SGHTA, CDR2 FQGTGA. The CDR3 totals 16 residues. CDR3 in amino acids: CASSPSGGVVYNEQFF. CDR3 DNA: TGTGCCAGCAGCCCGTCCGGGGGAGTCGTCTACAATGAGCAGTTCTTC.

The chain uses TRBV11-2 and TRBJ2-3; 7 bases fit TRBD2. J gave up 8 bases and V 4 bases, and 6 bases lay outside the gene matches. Germline CDR1 is SGHAT and CDR2 is FQNNGV. This CDR3 contains 13 residues. The DNA of the CDR3 is TGTGCCAGCAGCTCCGCGGGAGTGACTACGCAGTATTTT. It translates to CASSSAGVTTQYF.

This sequence joins TRBV11-2 and TRBJ2-5, with D perhaps TRBD1 (6 bases). Germline lookup yields CDR1 SGHAT and CDR2 FQNNGV. CDR3 length: 16 residues. Trimming pared 1 base from V and 1 base from J, leaving 13 bases between. In DNA, the CDR3 is TGTGCCAGCAGCTTAGGGGGGCCCTACTCCCAAGAGACCCAGTACTTC. Protein sequence: CASSLGGPYSQETQYF.

The CDR3 nucleotides read TGTGCCAGCAGTAAAGCGGACAGGACTAACTATGGCTACACCTTC. This encodes CASSKADRTNYGYTF. This rearrangement joins TRBV7-9 to TRBJ1-2, with 7 bases fitting TRBD1. Germline CDR1 and CDR2: SEHNR and FQNEAQ (reference sequence). The CDR3 is 15 amino acids. Trimming took 6 bases from V and 0 from J; bases not matched to a gene: 7.

This sequence joins TRBV2 and TRBJ2-2; D ambiguous. Germline V gene data show CDR1 as SNHLY and CDR2 as FYNNEI. The germline V and J ends were trimmed by 6 bases and 5 bases, with 7 bases remaining between them. The CDR3 has 12 residues. CDR3 residues: CASSSLTGELFF. The CDR3, as DNA: TGTGCCAGCAGCTCACTTACCGGGGAGCTGTTTTTT.

The rearrangement uses TRBV5-1 and TRBJ1-5; unclear D gene. This CDR3 comprises 13 residues. Trimming stripped 6 bases from V and 9 bases from J, with 16 bases between. From germline, CDR1 is SGHRS and CDR2 YFSETQ. The CDR3 nucleotides are TGCGCCAGCATAGCTGGTCCTTTTTGGCCCCAGCATTTT. Its translation is CASIAGPFWPQHF.

The chain couples TRBV11-2 to TRBJ1-2; D not resolved. Germline CDR1 is SGHAT and CDR2 is FQNNGV. There are 15 residues in the CDR3. The V end lost 1 base, the J end lost 5 bases, and 14 bases lay between the germline ends. This CDR3 reads CASSLGRGREYGYTF. For the CDR3, the DNA is TGTGCCAGCAGCTTAGGCCGCGGGCGGGAATATGGCTACACCTTC. Combining the CDR3 with reference TRBV11-2 and TRBJ1-2 gives the whole variable domain EAGVAQSPRYKIIEKRQSVAFWCNPISGHATLYWYQQILGQGPKLLIQFQNNGVVDDSQLPKDRFSAERLKGVDSTLKIQPAKLEDSAVYLCASSLGRGREYGYTFGSGTRLTVV.

The rearrangement uses TRBV28 and TRBJ1-5; D is possibly TRBD1 (5 bases). The CDR3 totals 15 residues. The germline V and J ends were trimmed by 5 bases and 6 bases, with 17 bases remaining between them. Germline CDR1 and CDR2: MDHEN and SYDVKM. CDR3 residues: CASSARVALTQPQHF. CDR3 nucleotides: TGTGCCAGCAGTGCCAGGGTGGCTCTGACTCAGCCCCAGCATTTT. Looking up the rest from reference TRBV28 and TRBJ1-5 gives the full variable domain: DVKVTQSSRYLVKRTGEKVFLECVQDMDHENMFWYRQDPGLGLRLIYFSYDVKMKEKGDIPEGYSVSREKKERFSLILESASTNQTSMYLCASSARVALTQPQHFGDGTRLSIL.

The rearrangement uses TRBV7-3 and TRBJ2-2; D is possibly TRBD1 (5 bases). The CDR3 sequence is 17 residues long. Germline CDR1 is SGHTA and CDR2 is FQGTGA. V was cut by 2 bases and J by 3 bases, with 16 bases left in between. The CDR3 spells CASSLRSREWDTGELFF. For the CDR3, the DNA is TGTGCCAGCAGCTTACGTAGCAGGGAATGGGACACCGGGGAGCTGTTTTTT.

The gene calls are TRBV7-3 and TRBJ2-1; 9 nucleotides agree with TRBD2. The germline CDR1 and CDR2 sequences are SGHTA and FQGTGA. The CDR3 has 15 residues. J was trimmed by 2 bases and V by 5 bases; bases with no gene match: 4. The CDR3 is CASSQPSGTYNEQFF. The CDR3 DNA is TGTGCCAGCAGCCAACCTAGCGGGACCTACAATGAGCAGTTCTTC.

J is TRBJ2-1 and V is TRBV5-1; 8 bases fit TRBD2. V trimming: 0 bases; J trimming: 0 bases; junction bases outside the gene matches: 2. CDR3 length equals 16 residues. Germline V gene lookup returns CDR1 SGHRS and CDR2 YFSETQ. The CDR3 region has the DNA TGCGCCAGCAGCTTGGCGGGAGGGGGCTCCTACAATGAGCAGTTCTTC. It is translated as CASSLAGGGSYNEQFF.

The rearrangement joins TRBV30 to TRBJ1-3; unclear D gene. The CDR3 is 16 amino acids. V lost 5 bases, J lost 2 bases, and 19 bases lay in between. CDR1 and CDR2 from the germline V gene are GTSNPN and SVGIG (reference sequence). CDR3 DNA: TGTGCCTGGGCCCCAAGCATCCGTTCGCCTGGAAACACCATATATTTT. Amino acid sequence: CAWAPSIRSPGNTIYF.

This chain links TRBV7-6 with TRBJ2-7, with D possibly matching TRBD2 (6 bases). The V and J ends lost 5 bases and 1 base respectively, with 18 bases between them. In germline, CDR1 is SGHVS, CDR2 FNYEAQ. The CDR3 has 16 residues. CDR3 in amino acids: CASSLGGSRGSYEQYF. CDR3 bases: TGTGCCAGCAGCCTGGGTGGTAGCCGGGGGTCCTACGAGCAGTACTTC.

The genes are TRBV27 and TRBJ2-7; D is unclear. The CDR3 totals 16 residues. The germline V gene encodes CDR1 MNHEY and CDR2 SMNVEV (reference sequence). V lost 3 bases to trimming and J lost 7 bases, with 22 bases between them. The CDR3 sequence is CASSFSSATYVREQYF. The CDR3 nucleotides read TGTGCCAGCAGTTTCTCTTCCGCGACTTATGTTAGAGAGCAGTACTTC.

This sequence joins TRBV28 and TRBJ2-5; D unresolved. Trimming took 3 bases from V and 1 from J, leaving 9 bases between them. Germline CDR1 reads MDHEN; CDR2 reads SYDVKM. The CDR3 sequence is 14 residues long. Here the CDR3 DNA reads TGTGCCAGCAGTTTGTCCTCGGGCCAAGAGACCCAGTACTTC. Translating it yields CASSLSSGQETQYF.

This rearrangement joins TRBV9 to TRBJ2-7, with 9 bases identical to TRBD1. V shed 2 bases and J 3 bases; nucleotides not matched to a gene: 3. In germline, CDR1 is SGDLS, CDR2 YYNGEE. CDR3 size: 14 residues. The CDR3 spells CASSVGQGIYEQYF. The CDR3 bases are TGTGCCAGCAGCGTGGGACAGGGCATCTACGAGCAGTACTTC.

This clone was picked up one time. The chain joins TRBV4-1 to TRBJ2-2, with a tentative D call TRBD1 (5 bases). Germline V gene data show CDR1 as MGHRA and CDR2 as YSYEKL. V lost 2 bases and J lost 4, with 8 bases in between. This CDR3 is built from 14 residues. Written as DNA, the CDR3 is TGCGCCAGCAGCCAACCTACAGGCACCGGGGAGCTGTTTTTT. This gives the protein CASSQPTGTGELFF.

The chain couples TRBV5-1 to TRBJ1-6, with 7 positions matching TRBD1. Germline CDR1 reads SGHRS; CDR2 reads YFSETQ. J gave up 9 bases and V 0 bases, and 3 bases lay outside the gene matches. The CDR3 length is 14 residues. Written as DNA, the CDR3 is TGCGCCAGCAGCTTGGGACAGGGAAGTTCACCCCTCCACTTT. Translating gives CASSLGQGSSPLHF.

The CDR3 here is CASSYGTGRNEQYF. DNA for the CDR3: TGTGCCAGCAGTTACGGGACAGGTAGGAACGAGCAGTACTTC. The chain employs TRBV6-5 and TRBJ2-7; 8 bases line up with TRBD1. This CDR3 has 14 residues. The junction had 5 bases not matched to a gene; V was cut back by 2 bases and J by 5 bases. The germline V gene encodes CDR1 MNHEY and CDR2 SVGAGI.

The chain couples TRBV24-1 to TRBJ2-1; 10 bases are a match to TRBD2. The V segment lost 2 bases and the J segment 5 bases; nucleotides outside the gene matches: 11. The CDR3 spans 18 residues. Germline values: CDR1 KGHDR, CDR2 SFDVKD. The chain's CDR3 is CATSDSAPGLARHNEQFF. The CDR3 nucleotides are TGTGCCACCAGTGATTCAGCTCCGGGACTAGCGCGTCACAATGAGCAGTTCTTC.

The CDR3 reads CASSYEGTRGNSPLHF. The CDR3 bases are TGTGCCAGCAGTTACGAGGGGACAAGGGGGAATTCACCCCTCCACTTT. The chain is built from TRBV6-5 and TRBJ1-6; a weak D match, TRBD1 (6 bases). Germline V lookup: CDR1 MNHEY, CDR2 SVGAGI. V lost 2 bases and J lost 7, with 15 bases in between. The CDR3 covers 16 residues.

J is TRBJ1-3 and V is TRBV3-1 (or the pseudogene TRBV3-2); the D is unclear. CDR1 LGHDT and CDR2 YNNKEL come from the germline V gene (reference sequence). The CDR3 is made up of 16 amino acids. Trimming took off 5 bases at V and 0 bases at J, with 14 bases between the two ends. This CDR3 reads CASSTWGGTSGNTIYF. The DNA of the CDR3 is TGTGCCAGCAGCACCTGGGGAGGTACCTCTGGAAACACCATATATTTT.

The chain has TRBV24-1 and TRBJ2-1, with D maybe TRBD1 (6 bases). The CDR3 consists of 16 residues. The germline V gene encodes CDR1 KGHDR and CDR2 SFDVKD. V was pared by 0 bases and J by 5 bases, with 13 bases between. CDR3 sequence (DNA): TGTGCCACCAGTGATTTGGGCAGGGGTGTCGACAATGAGCAGTTCTTC. Protein: CATSDLGRGVDNEQFF.

The chain links TRBV5-4 to TRBJ1-2; TRBD1 matches 7 bases. Germline CDR1 reads SGHNT; CDR2 reads YYREEE (reference sequence). Trimming cost V 3 bases and J 4 bases; bases outside gene matches: 6. The CDR3 runs 14 residues. Written as DNA, the CDR3 is TGTGCCAGCAGCTCCCGGGACAGCGCCTATGGCTACACCTTC. Translation: CASSSRDSAYGYTF.

J is TRBJ2-3 and V is TRBV2; 13 positions match TRBD2. V shed 6 bases and J 4 bases; nucleotides not matched to a gene: 13. The germline V gene encodes CDR1 SNHLY and CDR2 FYNNEI. The CDR3 totals 18 residues. The DNA of the CDR3 is TGTGCCAGCAGCAGAAGCGGTGTCACTAGCGGGAGGGCAGATACGCAGTATTTT. It specifies CASSRSGVTSGRADTQYF.

V usage is TRBV7-3 and J usage is TRBJ2-1; TRBD1 agrees at 8 bases. Germline V lookup: CDR1 SGHTA, CDR2 FQGTGA. The J segment lost 8 bases and the V segment lost 6 bases, leaving 12 bases of the junction unmatched. This CDR3 has 15 residues. CDR3 nucleotides: TGTGCCAGCAGTCTCCAGGGGGCGCCGGTTTATGAGCAGTTCTTC. Protein product: CASSLQGAPVYEQFF. Full variable domain (missing parts from reference TRBV7-3 and TRBJ2-1): GAGVSQTPSNKVTEKGKYVELRCDPISGHTALYWYRQSLGQGPEFLIYFQGTGAADDSGLPNDRFFAVRPEGSVSTLKIQRTERGDSAVYLCASSLQGAPVYEQFFGPGTRLTVL.

This sequence joins TRBV19 and TRBJ1-1, with 10 nucleotides matching TRBD1. The CDR3 spans 18 residues. Losses at the gene ends were 5 bases for V and 1 base for J; bases not matched to a gene: 13. Germline loops: CDR1 LNHDA, CDR2 SQIVND (reference sequence). This CDR3 reads CASSPLRTGGGANTEAFF. The CDR3, as DNA: TGTGCCAGTAGTCCCCTTCGGACAGGGGGAGGAGCGAACACTGAAGCTTTCTTT. The full variable domain, rest sourced from reference TRBV19 and TRBJ1-1, is DGGITQSPKYLFRKEGQNVTLSCEQNLNHDAMYWYRQDPGQGLRLIYYSQIVNDFQKGDIAEGYSVSREKKESFPLTVTSAQKNPTAFYLCASSPLRTGGGANTEAFFGQGTRLTVV.

The J gene is TRBJ2-1, the V gene TRBV9, with 9 positions matching TRBD1. The germline V gene encodes CDR1 SGDLS and CDR2 YYNGEE. The CDR3 sequence is 14 residues long. Trimming removed 4 bases from V and 8 bases from J; junction bases left unmatched: 7. Here the CDR3 reads CASSKGTGMHEQFF. DNA of the CDR3: TGTGCCAGCAGCAAGGGGACAGGGATGCATGAGCAGTTCTTC.

The chain employs TRBV4-3 and TRBJ2-3; TRBD2 matches at 8 bases. The CDR3 consists of 17 residues. The trim removed 4 bases at V and 1 base at J, leaving 10 bases unmatched. CDR1 and CDR2 from the germline V gene are LGHNA and YSLEER. The CDR3, as DNA: TGCGCCAGCAGCCCCCAATTAGCGGGGATCCGCACAGATACGCAGTATTTT. Translated: CASSPQLAGIRTDTQYF.